Listed here are 27 T cell receptor beta chains from one sample, sequenced in a study of T cells after yellow fever vaccination. From the 5' RACE reads, TCRdb called clonotypes with MiXCR, one entry per CDR3 protein. The sample has approximately 340,000 distinct CDR3 sequences, about 8.7% seen once; the top ten hold roughly 18%. The material sequenced was PBMCs, taken on the day of the first yellow fever vaccination. All receptors derive from a man between 18 and 29 years old who received the YFV17D yellow fever vaccine.

This clonotype was seen only a few times. V usage is TRBV9 and J usage is TRBJ2-5; possibly TRBD2 for D (6 bases). This CDR3 spans 14 amino acids. The V gene's germline CDR1 is SGDLS and CDR2 YYNGEE. The V end lost 3 bases, the J end lost 5 bases, and 14 bases lay between the germline ends. The CDR3 protein is CASSAPGGTETQYF. For the CDR3, the DNA is TGTGCCAGCAGCGCGCCGGGCGGGACGGAGACCCAGTACTTC. Complete variable domain (other parts from reference TRBV9 and TRBJ2-5): DSGVTQTPKHLITATGQRVTLRCSPRSGDLSVYWYQQSLDQGLQFLIQYYNGEERAKGNILERFSAQQFPDLHSELNLSSLELGDSALYFCASSAPGGTETQYFGPGTRLLVL.

Many counts were recorded for this clonotype. This chain connects TRBV13 to TRBJ2-7; 10 bases align to TRBD2. CDR1 PRHDT and CDR2 FYEKMQ come from the germline V gene (reference sequence). J gave up 2 bases and V 3 bases, and 7 bases lay outside the gene matches. This CDR3 region has 16 residues. The CDR3 spells CASSFSSGGAPYEQYV. The CDR3 DNA sequence: TGTGCCAGCAGCTTCAGCAGCGGGGGGGCCCCCTACGAGCAGTACGTC.

This clonotype was recorded a few times. The chain combines TRBV24-1 with TRBJ2-3; D is unresolved. The length of the CDR3 is 15 residues. V gave up 0 bases and J gave up 2 bases, with 8 bases separating them. From germline, CDR1 is KGHDR and CDR2 SFDVKD. As DNA, the CDR3 is TGTGCCACCAGTGATTTGAAGGACCACACAGATACGCAGTATTTT. Translating gives CATSDLKDHTDTQYF.

J is TRBJ1-2 and V is TRBV4-3; D is unclear. CDR3 length: 12 amino acids. Germline V gene sequence: CDR1 LGHNA, CDR2 YSLEER. The V and J ends lost 0 bases and 7 bases respectively, with 6 bases between them. The CDR3 reads CASSQDGRGYTF. The DNA for the CDR3 is TGCGCCAGCAGCCAAGATGGTCGTGGCTACACCTTC.

This clonotype appeared many times. This chain links TRBV7-9 with TRBJ2-4, with D possibly being TRBD1 (6 bases). Germline CDR1 is SEHNR and CDR2 is FQNEAQ (reference sequence). This CDR3 has 14 residues. Trimming took 3 bases from V and 6 from J, leaving 12 bases between them. The CDR3 DNA is TGTGCCAGCAGCTTTCAGGGGTCTCCAAACATTCAGTACTTC. Translated, it gives CASSFQGSPNIQYF.

The J gene is TRBJ2-1, the V gene TRBV5-5, with D tentatively TRBD1 or TRBD2 (7 bases each). Germline loops: CDR1 SGHKS, CDR2 YYEKEE (reference sequence). The V and J ends lost 6 bases and 3 bases respectively, with 16 bases between them. This CDR3 is built from 15 residues. CDR3 amino acids: CASTRQGGYYNEQFF. The CDR3 DNA follows: TGTGCCAGCACCAGACAGGGAGGGTACTACAATGAGCAGTTCTTC. Using reference TRBV5-5 and TRBJ2-1 for the parts outside the CDR3, the full variable domain is DAGVTQSPTHLIKTRGQQVTLRCSPISGHKSVSWYQQVLGQGPQFIFQYYEKEERGRGNFPDRFSARQFPNYSSELNVNALLLGDSALYLCASTRQGGYYNEQFFGPGTRLTVL.

This chain uses TRBV20-1 with TRBJ1-5; D remains unclear. Germline CDR1 DFQATT, CDR2 SNEGSKA (reference sequence). V was shortened by 0 bases and J by 7 bases, with 13 bases between the two germline ends. CDR3 length: 14 amino acids. The CDR3 reads CSARDARGLQPQHF. The CDR3, as DNA: TGCAGTGCTAGAGATGCGCGGGGATTACAGCCCCAGCATTTT.

This clonotype occurred many times. The chain has TRBV18 and TRBJ1-2; the D gene is possibly TRBD1 (5 bases). The CDR3 consists of 13 residues. V was clipped by 2 bases and J by 6 bases, with 10 bases between them. CDR1 KGHSH and CDR2 LQKENI come from the germline V gene. The CDR3 region has the DNA TGTGCCAGCTCACCAGCAGGGCGGGATGGCTACACCTTC. The encoded protein is CASSPAGRDGYTF.

This clonotype showed up just a few times. The V gene is TRBV13, the J gene TRBJ2-7; a weak D match, TRBD1 (6 bases). The CDR3 totals 14 residues. CDR1 PRHDT and CDR2 FYEKMQ come from the germline V gene (reference sequence). V gave up 1 base and J gave up 9 bases, with 16 bases separating them. CDR3 region: CASSLAGAPAGQYV. CDR3 DNA: TGTGCCAGCAGCTTAGCAGGGGCTCCGGCGGGGCAGTACGTC.

This rearrangement joins TRBV7-9 to TRBJ1-1, with 7 bases that match TRBD1. This CDR3 region has 13 residues. With 6 bases clipped from V and 10 bases from J, the junction kept 11 bases outside the gene matches. The germline V gene encodes CDR1 SEHNR and CDR2 FQNEAQ (reference sequence). Written as DNA, the CDR3 is TGTGCCAGCAGACCCACAGGGGTAGTCTCAGCTTTCTTT. As protein: CASRPTGVVSAFF.

The chain combines TRBV4-2 with TRBJ1-2, with 10 bases that match TRBD1. CDR1 and CDR2 (germline): LGHNA, YNFKEQ. With V trimmed by 1 base and J by 7 bases, 15 bases remained unmatched. This CDR3 has 18 residues. This CDR3 reads CASSQVGTGELEGGGYTF. CDR3 DNA: TGTGCCAGCAGCCAAGTAGGGACAGGGGAGTTAGAAGGAGGTGGCTACACCTTC.

J is TRBJ2-7 and V is TRBV30, with D hard to call. Between the trimmed V and J ends, which lost 3 bases and 5 bases, there was a span of 8 bases. The germline V gene has CDR1 GTSNPN and CDR2 SVGIG (reference sequence). The CDR3 consists of 11 residues. The CDR3 is CAWSRGHEQYF. CDR3 in DNA: TGTGCCTGGAGCCGTGGGCACGAGCAGTACTTC.

This clonotype was seen ten or more times. This sequence joins TRBV2 and TRBJ2-7, with TRBD1 matching 9 bases. The V and J ends lost 1 base and 2 bases, in that order; junction bases with no gene match: 0. Germline loops: CDR1 SNHLY, CDR2 FYNNEI. The CDR3 covers 14 residues. The CDR3 loop reads CASSEGTGAYEQYV. DNA of the CDR3: TGTGCCAGCAGTGAAGGGACAGGGGCCTACGAGCAGTACGTC.

In its sample, this clonotype was seen a few times. The CDR3: CASSWAGNSPLHF. CDR3 nucleotide sequence: TGTGCCAGCAGTTGGGCGGGGAATTCACCCCTCCACTTT. The chain links TRBV28 to TRBJ1-6; D is uncertain. The germline V and J ends were trimmed by 4 bases and 7 bases, with 8 bases remaining between them. The CDR3 contains 13 residues. The V gene's germline CDR1 is MDHEN and CDR2 SYDVKM. Combining the CDR3 with reference TRBV28 and TRBJ1-6 gives the whole variable domain DVKVTQSSRYLVKRTGEKVFLECVQDMDHENMFWYRQDPGLGLRLIYFSYDVKMKEKGDIPEGYSVSREKKERFSLILESASTNQTSMYLCASSWAGNSPLHFGNGTRLTVT.

This clonotype has a count of ten or more. The genes are TRBV10-2 and TRBJ1-2; D is unresolved. V gave up 0 bases and J gave up 8 bases, with 13 bases separating them. The germline gives CDR1 WSHSY, CDR2 SAAADI. CDR3 length equals 14 residues. The CDR3 loop is CASSESWPTGGYTF. Written as DNA, the CDR3 is TGCGCCAGCAGTGAGTCATGGCCCACCGGGGGCTACACCTTC.

This sequence joins TRBV3-1 and TRBJ1-6, with D unresolved. The CDR3 length is 13 residues. Germline V CDR1 and CDR2: LGHDT, YNNKEL (reference sequence). The V end lost 1 base, the J end lost 9 bases, and 7 bases lay between the germline ends. CDR3 loop: CASSQGDGSPLHF. The CDR3 coding sequence is TGTGCCAGCAGCCAAGGGGATGGTTCACCCCTCCACTTT.

The rearrangement joins TRBV7-9 to TRBJ1-2; tentatively, D is TRBD1 (6 bases). The CDR3 length is 16 residues. Germline loops: CDR1 SEHNR, CDR2 FQNEAQ (reference sequence). V dropped 4 bases and J dropped 2 bases, with 17 bases sitting between them. As DNA, the CDR3 is TGTGCCAGCAGCTCCTCGTTGACAGGAAAAAACTATGGCTACACCTTC. As protein: CASSSSLTGKNYGYTF.

J is TRBJ1-2 and V is TRBV5-4; the D is unclear. Germline V CDR1 and CDR2: SGHNT, YYREEE (reference sequence). The V and J ends lost 4 bases and 4 bases respectively, with 20 bases between them. This CDR3 comprises 16 residues. The CDR3 sequence is CASSPDPSVLGYGYTF. CDR3 coding DNA: TGTGCCAGCAGCCCGGACCCCTCGGTTCTGGGCTATGGCTACACCTTC. Looking up the rest from reference TRBV5-4 and TRBJ1-2 gives the full variable domain: ETGVTQSPTHLIKTRGQQVTLRCSSQSGHNTVSWYQQALGQGPQFIFQYYREEENGRGNFPPRFSGLQFPNYSSELNVNALELDDSALYLCASSPDPSVLGYGYTFGSGTRLTVV.

This clonotype was seen only a few times. The V gene is TRBV19, the J gene TRBJ1-1, with D perhaps TRBD1 (5 bases). The CDR3 is 12 amino acids. Trimming took 9 bases from V and 6 from J, leaving 14 bases between them. Germline V gene sequence: CDR1 LNHDA, CDR2 SQIVND (reference sequence). The CDR3 DNA follows: TGTGCCAGCGTAGGGACCGGTTCTGAAGCTTTCTTT. Protein sequence: CASVGTGSEAFF.

This clonotype was counted between two and nine times. V usage is TRBV7-2 and J usage is TRBJ2-2; 7 bases align to TRBD1. The CDR3 runs to 16 residues. From germline, CDR1 is SGHTA and CDR2 FQGNSA. V dropped 5 bases and J dropped 5; count of bases not matched to a gene: 11. The CDR3 sequence: CASSIDRVFRTGELFF. In nucleotides, the CDR3 is TGTGCCAGCAGCATCGACAGGGTATTTAGGACCGGGGAGCTGTTTTTT.

As concerns this clonotype: One junction end does not reproduce the germline sequence, and a read error may be involved. V gene TRBV5-5 combines with J gene TRBJ1-2, with TRBD1 matching over 7 bases. There are 13 residues in the CDR3. Germline V gene lookup returns CDR1 SGHKS and CDR2 YYEKEE (reference sequence). The CDR3: CASSPGQRYGYSF. The CDR3 DNA is TGTGCCAGCAGCCCGGGACAGCGCTATGGCTACTCCTTC. The variable domain in full, with the rest retrieved from reference TRBV5-5 and TRBJ1-2, is DAGVTQSPTHLIKTRGQQVTLRCSPISGHKSVSWYQQVLGQGPQFIFQYYEKEERGRGNFPDRFSARQFPNYSSELNVNALLLGDSALYLCASSPGQRYGYSFGSGTRLTVV.

This clonotype was detected ten times or more. V usage is TRBV5-1 and J usage is TRBJ2-3; D might be TRBD1 (5 bases). Trimming shortened V by 3 bases and J by 2 bases, and 13 bases separated the two germline ends. The CDR3 loop spans 15 amino acids. Germline V gene lookup returns CDR1 SGHRS and CDR2 YFSETQ. CDR3 protein: CASSSQGLHTDTQYF. The CDR3 coding sequence is TGCGCCAGCAGCTCCCAGGGTCTGCACACAGATACGCAGTATTTT.

This clonotype was seen more than once but under ten times. The rearrangement links TRBV10-2 to TRBJ1-1; D not certain. Between the trimmed V and J ends, which lost 1 base and 8 bases, there was a span of 5 bases. CDR1 is WSHSY and CDR2 is SAAADI in the germline V gene. The CDR3 spans 11 residues. The CDR3 here is CASSELYEAFF. The CDR3 nucleotides read TGCGCCAGCAGTGAGTTGTACGAAGCTTTCTTT.

V and J are TRBV5-1 and TRBJ2-7; D might be TRBD1 (6 bases). The length of the CDR3 is 13 residues. Germline lookup yields CDR1 SGHRS and CDR2 YFSETQ. V lost 7 bases to trimming and J lost 7 bases, with 18 bases between them. This chain's CDR3 is CASGRDTMSEQYV. CDR3 sequence (DNA): TGCGCCAGCGGCCGGGACACCATGTCTGAGCAGTACGTC.

This clonotype has ten or more counts. This chain joins TRBV4-1 and TRBJ1-5, with a weak D call TRBD1 (5 bases). CDR1 is MGHRA and CDR2 is YSYEKL in the germline V gene. The germline V and J ends were trimmed by 4 bases and 4 bases, with 14 bases remaining between them. This CDR3 contains 15 residues. The CDR3 DNA reads as TGCGCCAGCAGCCCCCTCGGGGCCGGGAATCAGCCCCAGCATTTT. Its translation is CASSPLGAGNQPQHF.

This clonotype was counted only a few times. The V and J genes are TRBV4-2 and TRBJ2-6, with unresolved D. Germline V gene lookup returns CDR1 LGHNA and CDR2 YNFKEQ. CDR3 length: 17 residues. Between the trimmed V and J ends, which lost 0 bases and 0 bases, there was a span of 9 bases. The CDR3: CASSQEKGSSGANVLTF. The CDR3 DNA reads TGTGCCAGCAGCCAAGAAAAGGGCTCCTCTGGGGCCAACGTCCTGACTTTC.

This clonotype was counted many times. The chain's CDR3 is CASSSGQQTDTQYF. CDR3 DNA sequence: TGTGCCAGCAGCTCTGGACAGCAGACAGATACGCAGTATTTT. J is TRBJ2-3 and V is TRBV11-2; tentative D call: TRBD1 (6 bases). Trimming took 4 bases from V and 3 from J, leaving 11 bases between them. The length of the CDR3 is 14 residues. From germline, CDR1 is SGHAT and CDR2 FQNNGV.